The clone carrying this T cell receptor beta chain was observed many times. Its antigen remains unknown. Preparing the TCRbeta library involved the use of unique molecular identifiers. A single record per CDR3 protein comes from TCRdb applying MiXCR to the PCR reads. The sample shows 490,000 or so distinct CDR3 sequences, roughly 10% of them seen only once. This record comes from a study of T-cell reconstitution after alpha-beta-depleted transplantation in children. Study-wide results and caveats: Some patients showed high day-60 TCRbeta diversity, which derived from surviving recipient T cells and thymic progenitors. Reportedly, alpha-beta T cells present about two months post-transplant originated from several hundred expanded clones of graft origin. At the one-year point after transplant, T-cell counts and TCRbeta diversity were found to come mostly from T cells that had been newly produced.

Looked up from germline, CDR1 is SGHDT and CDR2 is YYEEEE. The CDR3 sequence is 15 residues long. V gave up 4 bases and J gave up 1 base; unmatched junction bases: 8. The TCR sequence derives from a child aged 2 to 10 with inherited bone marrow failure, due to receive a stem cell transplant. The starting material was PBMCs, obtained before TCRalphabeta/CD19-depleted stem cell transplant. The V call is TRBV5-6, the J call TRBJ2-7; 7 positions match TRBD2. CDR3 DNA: TGTGCCAGCAGCCCAGCCAGCGGGATATCCTACGAGCAGTACTTC. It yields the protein CASSPASGISYEQYF.